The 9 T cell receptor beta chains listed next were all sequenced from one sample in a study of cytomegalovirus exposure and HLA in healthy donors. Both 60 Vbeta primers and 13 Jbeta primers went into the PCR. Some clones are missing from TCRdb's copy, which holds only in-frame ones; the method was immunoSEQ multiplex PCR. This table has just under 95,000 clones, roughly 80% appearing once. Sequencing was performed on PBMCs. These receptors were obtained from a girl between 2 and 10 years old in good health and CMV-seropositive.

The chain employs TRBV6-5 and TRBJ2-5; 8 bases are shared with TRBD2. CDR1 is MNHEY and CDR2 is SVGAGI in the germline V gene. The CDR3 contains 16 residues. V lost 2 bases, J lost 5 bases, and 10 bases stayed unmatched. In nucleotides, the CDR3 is TGTGCCAGCAGTTACCGAGCTTCCGGGACTAGTGAGACCCAGTACTTC. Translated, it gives CASSYRASGTSETQYF.

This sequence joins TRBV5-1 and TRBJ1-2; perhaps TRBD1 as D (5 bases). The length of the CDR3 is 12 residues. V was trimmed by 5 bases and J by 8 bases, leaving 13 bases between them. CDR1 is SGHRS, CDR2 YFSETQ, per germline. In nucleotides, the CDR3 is TGCGCCAGCAGGGATAGGGGAGGAGGCTACACCTTC. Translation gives CASRDRGGGYTF.

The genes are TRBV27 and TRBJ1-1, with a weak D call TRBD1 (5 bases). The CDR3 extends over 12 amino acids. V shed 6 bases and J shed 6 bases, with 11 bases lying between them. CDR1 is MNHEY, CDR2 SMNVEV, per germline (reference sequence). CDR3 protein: CASSTGAAEAFF. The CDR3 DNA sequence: TGTGCCAGCAGCACAGGTGCCGCTGAAGCTTTCTTT.

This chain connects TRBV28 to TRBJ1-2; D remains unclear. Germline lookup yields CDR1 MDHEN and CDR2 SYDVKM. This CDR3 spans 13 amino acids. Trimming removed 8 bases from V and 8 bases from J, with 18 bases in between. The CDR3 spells CASGRTGSGGYTF. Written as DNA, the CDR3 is TGTGCCAGCGGCCGGACTGGGTCTGGAGGCTACACCTTC.

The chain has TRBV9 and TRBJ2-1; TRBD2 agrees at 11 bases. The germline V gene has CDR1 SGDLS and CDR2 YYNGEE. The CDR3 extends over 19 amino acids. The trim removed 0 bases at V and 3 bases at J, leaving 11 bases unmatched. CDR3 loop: CASSVGLAGTRTDYNEQFF. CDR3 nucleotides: TGTGCCAGCAGCGTAGGACTAGCGGGGACCAGAACCGACTACAATGAGCAGTTCTTC.

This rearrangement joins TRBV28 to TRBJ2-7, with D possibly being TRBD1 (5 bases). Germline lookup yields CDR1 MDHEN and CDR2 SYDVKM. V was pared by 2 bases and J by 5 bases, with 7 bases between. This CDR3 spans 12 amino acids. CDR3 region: CASSLVQDEQYF. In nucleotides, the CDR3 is TGTGCCAGCAGTTTAGTACAGGACGAGCAGTACTTC.

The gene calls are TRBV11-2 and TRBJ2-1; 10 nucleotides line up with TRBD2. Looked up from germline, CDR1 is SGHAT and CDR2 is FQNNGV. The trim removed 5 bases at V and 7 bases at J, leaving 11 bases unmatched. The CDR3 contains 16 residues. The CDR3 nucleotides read TGTGCCAGCAGCGCCCTGACTAGCGGGTATGGGAATGAGCAGTTCTTC. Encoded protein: CASSALTSGYGNEQFF.

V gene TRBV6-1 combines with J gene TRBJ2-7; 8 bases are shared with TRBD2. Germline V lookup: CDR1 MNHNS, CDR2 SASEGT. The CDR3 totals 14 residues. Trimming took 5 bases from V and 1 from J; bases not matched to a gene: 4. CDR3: CASSPGTRSYEQYF. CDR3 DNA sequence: TGTGCCAGCAGTCCCGGGACTAGGTCCTACGAGCAGTACTTC.

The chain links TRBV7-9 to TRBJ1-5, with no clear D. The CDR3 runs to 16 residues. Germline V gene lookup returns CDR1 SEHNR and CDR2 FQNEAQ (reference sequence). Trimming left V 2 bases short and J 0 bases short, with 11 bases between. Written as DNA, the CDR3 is TGTGCCAGCAGCTTAATAGCAGACCATAGCAATCAGCCCCAGCATTTT. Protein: CASSLIADHSNQPQHF.